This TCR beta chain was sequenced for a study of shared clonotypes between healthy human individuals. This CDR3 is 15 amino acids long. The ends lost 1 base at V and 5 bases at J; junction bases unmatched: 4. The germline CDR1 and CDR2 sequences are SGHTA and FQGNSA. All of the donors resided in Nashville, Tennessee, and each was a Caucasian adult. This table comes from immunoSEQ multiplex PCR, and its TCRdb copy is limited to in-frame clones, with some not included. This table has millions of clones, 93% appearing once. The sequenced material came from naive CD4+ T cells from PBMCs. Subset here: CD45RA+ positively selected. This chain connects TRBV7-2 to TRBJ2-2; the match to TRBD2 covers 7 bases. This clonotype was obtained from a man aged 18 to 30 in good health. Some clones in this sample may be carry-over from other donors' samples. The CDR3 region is CASSLGGGRTGELFF. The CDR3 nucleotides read TGTGCCAGCAGCTTAGGAGGCGGGAGAACCGGGGAGCTGTTTTTT. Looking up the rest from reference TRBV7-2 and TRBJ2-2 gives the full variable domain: GAGVSQSPSNKVTEKGKDVELRCDPISGHTALYWYRQSLGQGLEFLIYFQGNSAPDKSGLPSDRFSAERTGGSVSTLTIQRTQQEDSAVYLCASSLGGGRTGELFFGEGSRLTVL.